Each of the 30 T cell receptor beta chains below was sequenced from the same sample in a study of T cell clonotyping in hematopoietic cell transplantation. Clones were sequenced by immunoSEQ multiplex PCR, and TCRdb holds only the in-frame ones, with some missing. Of 15,000 to 20,000 clones in the sample, roughly 77% were seen once. Time point described: recipient sample about 28 days before transplant, after cytoreduction. Here the sequenced sample was peripheral blood mononuclear cells, taken before stem cell transplant. The receptors derive from a man in his 60s with acute myeloid leukemia. Some clones in this sample may be carry-over from other donors' samples.

This chain links TRBV6-1 with TRBJ2-7; D may be TRBD2 (7 bases). The germline V gene has CDR1 MNHNS and CDR2 SASEGT. The CDR3 is 15 residues long. The ends were cut back, 3 bases at V and 5 bases at J, with 17 bases in the middle. CDR3 protein: CASSEVGGAVNEQYF. The CDR3 nucleotides are TGTGCCAGCAGTGAGGTGGGGGGGGCCGTCAACGAGCAGTACTTC.

The genes are TRBV6-1 and TRBJ2-7, with 8 nucleotides matching TRBD1. The CDR3 is 17 residues long. V gave up 4 bases and J gave up 0 bases; unmatched junction bases: 11. From germline, CDR1 is MNHNS and CDR2 SASEGT. The CDR3 DNA sequence: TGTGCCAGCAGTGCGGGACAGGCAACAATGAGCTCCTACGAGCAGTACTTC. Encoded protein: CASSAGQATMSSYEQYF.

The V and J genes are TRBV2 and TRBJ2-5; D is perhaps TRBD1 (6 bases). The CDR3 is 12 amino acids. Germline lookup yields CDR1 SNHLY and CDR2 FYNNEI. CDR3 sequence (DNA): TGTGGCTCGAACAGGGTGGGGGAGACCCAGTACTTC. This encodes CGSNRVGETQYF.

This clone was seen only once. The chain couples TRBV5-1 to TRBJ2-1; 11 nucleotides line up with TRBD2. The V and J ends lost 4 bases and 5 bases, in that order; junction bases with no gene match: 5. The CDR3 is 15 amino acids. Germline V gives CDR1 SGHRS, CDR2 YFSETQ. CDR3 region: CASSRGGLADNEQFF. The CDR3 DNA reads TGCGCCAGCAGCAGGGGGGGACTAGCGGACAATGAGCAGTTCTTC.

This clone appeared a few times. The chain recombines TRBV27 with TRBJ1-6; 8 nucleotides line up with TRBD1. V dropped 6 bases and J dropped 4; count of bases not matched to a gene: 14. The CDR3 is 18 residues long. Germline CDR1 and CDR2: MNHEY and SMNVEV (reference sequence). Here the CDR3 reads CASRVYSDRTGYNSPLHF. CDR3 bases: TGTGCCAGCAGAGTTTATTCAGACCGGACAGGGTATAATTCACCCCTCCACTTT.

This sequence joins TRBV7-2 and TRBJ1-2, with D possibly TRBD1 on 5 matching bases. V was clipped by 5 bases and J by 6 bases, with 10 bases between them. The CDR3 consists of 12 residues. Germline V gene data show CDR1 as SGHTA and CDR2 as FQGNSA. DNA of the CDR3: TGTGCCAGCAGCGTGGGACTGGATGGCTACACCTTC. The encoded protein is CASSVGLDGYTF.

This clone was detected a few times. This chain joins TRBV2 and TRBJ2-2; no reliable D call. This CDR3 has 14 amino acids. The ends were cut back, 0 bases at V and 9 bases at J, with 11 bases in the middle. Germline loops: CDR1 SNHLY, CDR2 FYNNEI. The CDR3 bases are TGTGCCAGCAGTGAAGCGCGTGCGGTGAGGGAGCTGTTTTTT. As protein: CASSEARAVRELFF.

The table lists this clone with a count of one. V is TRBV11-3 and J is TRBJ2-5, with D possibly being TRBD1 or TRBD2 (5 bases each). Gene TRBJ2-7 matches the end of the DNA better, so the J call may be wrong. CDR3 length: 14 amino acids. Germline loops: CDR1 SGHNT, CDR2 YENEEA. The CDR3 DNA sequence: TGTGCCAGCAGCTTAGAGGGGGTTACCTACGAGCAGTACTTC. Translated, it gives CASSLEGVTYEQYF.

This clone was observed a few times. The V call is TRBV7-9, the J call TRBJ1-2; D possibly corresponds to TRBD1 (5 bases). V was shortened by 1 base and J by 5 bases, with 8 bases between the two germline ends. Germline values: CDR1 SEHNR, CDR2 FQNEAQ (reference sequence). This CDR3 contains 13 residues. CDR3 amino acids: CASSLGPGYGYTF. DNA of the CDR3: TGTGCCAGCAGCTTAGGGCCAGGGTATGGCTACACCTTC.

This clone occurred once. The chain is built from TRBV7-9 and TRBJ1-1; no clear D. Germline values: CDR1 SEHNR, CDR2 FQNEAQ (reference sequence). CDR3 length equals 12 residues. The germline V and J ends were trimmed by 2 bases and 5 bases, with 6 bases remaining between them. The CDR3 here is CASSLPFTEAFF. For the CDR3, the DNA is TGTGCCAGCAGCTTACCGTTTACTGAAGCTTTCTTT.

The chain joins TRBV2 to TRBJ2-7; the D gene could be TRBD1 or TRBD2 (5 bases each). V was cut by 5 bases and J by 3 bases, with 11 bases left in between. The CDR3 consists of 13 residues. The germline V gene has CDR1 SNHLY and CDR2 FYNNEI. The CDR3 nucleotides are TGTGCCAGCAGTTCTGGGGGTTTCTACGAGCAGTACTTC. As protein: CASSSGGFYEQYF.

The gene calls are TRBV7-9 and TRBJ1-2, with TRBD1 identical over 7 bases. After removal of 5 bases from V and 5 bases from J, the junction contained 5 bases not matched to a gene. This CDR3 is built from 13 residues. Germline CDR1 is SEHNR and CDR2 is FQNEAQ (reference sequence). CDR3 in amino acids: CASSMDRFYGYTF. CDR3 nucleotide sequence: TGTGCCAGCAGCATGGACAGGTTTTATGGCTACACCTTC.

This rearrangement joins TRBV6-5 to TRBJ1-1; D remains unclear. Germline loops: CDR1 MNHEY, CDR2 SVGAGI. The CDR3 has 13 amino acids. Trimming removed 7 bases at V and 5 bases at J, with 14 bases between. The CDR3 sequence is CASTLEVSTEAFF. DNA for the CDR3: TGTGCCAGCACCTTGGAGGTTAGTACTGAAGCTTTCTTT.

The CDR3 DNA reads as TGTGCCAGCAGCCTAGGTTGGGAAGCTTTCTTT. It is translated as CASSLGWEAFF. This chain uses TRBV11-2 with TRBJ1-1; D not resolved. V gave up 5 bases and J gave up 8 bases, with 9 bases separating them. CDR1 is SGHAT, CDR2 FQNNGV, per germline. The CDR3 covers 11 residues.

The rearrangement joins TRBV21-1 to TRBJ1-2; the table's D call, TRBD1, was not checked against the DNA. TRBV21-1 is reported as a pseudogene. CDR3 length equals 13 residues. Written as DNA, the CDR3 is TGTGCCAGCAGTGGGGGGACAGTCTATGGCTACACCTTC. Translation gives CASSGGTVYGYTF.

V is TRBV5-1 and J is TRBJ2-7; D gene uncertain. V lost 0 bases to trimming and J lost 0 bases, with 4 bases between them. This CDR3 contains 13 residues. The germline V gene has CDR1 SGHRS and CDR2 YFSETQ. The CDR3, as DNA: TGCGCCAGCAGCTTGGACGGCTCCTACGAGCAGTACTTC. This sequence encodes CASSLDGSYEQYF. Full variable domain (remainder filled in from reference TRBV5-1 and TRBJ2-7): KAGVTQTPRYLIKTRGQQVTLSCSPISGHRSVSWYQQTPGQGLQFLFEYFSETQRNKGNFPGRFSGRQFSNSRSEMNVSTLELGDSALYLCASSLDGSYEQYFGPGTRLTVT.

The genes are TRBV6-5 and TRBJ2-7; TRBD1 might be the D (6 bases). V lost 2 bases and J lost 5, with 7 bases in between. CDR1 MNHEY and CDR2 SVGAGI come from the germline V gene. The CDR3 extends over 12 amino acids. CDR3 DNA sequence: TGTGCCAGCAGTTACGGGGGCCACGAGCAGTACTTC. It translates to CASSYGGHEQYF.

The rearrangement uses TRBV4-3 and TRBJ1-1, with D perhaps matching TRBD1 (5 bases). Germline V gene lookup returns CDR1 LGHNA and CDR2 YSLEER. The CDR3 contains 15 residues. Trimming took 0 bases from V and 4 from J, leaving 12 bases between them. The CDR3 sequence is CASSQDYIGGTEAFF. In DNA form, the CDR3 reads TGCGCCAGCAGCCAAGATTATATTGGGGGCACTGAAGCTTTCTTT.

The genes are TRBV4-3 and TRBJ2-3; 8 nucleotides match TRBD2. V lost 0 bases and J lost 0; bases outside the gene matches: 8. Germline loops: CDR1 LGHNA, CDR2 YSLEER. The CDR3 totals 18 residues. The CDR3 DNA reads TGCGCCAGCAGCCAAGATGTGGCGGGGGGTACAAGCACAGATACGCAGTATTTT. This sequence encodes CASSQDVAGGTSTDTQYF.

The V gene is TRBV6-1, the J gene TRBJ2-1; 11 bases map to TRBD2. This CDR3 is 16 amino acids long. Germline V CDR1 and CDR2: MNHNS, SASEGT. The V gene end was trimmed by 0 bases and the J gene end by 2 bases; junction bases not matched to a gene: 0. For the CDR3, the DNA is TGTGCCAGCAGTGAAGCTAGCGGGGGGGCCTACAATGAGCAGTTCTTC. Its protein is CASSEASGGAYNEQFF.

This clone appeared a few times. The chain links TRBV5-5 to TRBJ1-1, with 7 bases aligning to TRBD1. V shed 4 bases, J shed 5 bases, and the junction held 5 bases outside the gene matches. Germline CDR1 SGHKS, CDR2 YYEKEE (reference sequence). The CDR3 totals 13 residues. CDR3 sequence (DNA): TGTGCCAGCAGCGTGGGACAGATAACTGAAGCTTTCTTT. Residues: CASSVGQITEAFF.

CDR3 nucleotides: TGTGCCAGCAGCTTGTCACAGGGGTGGCAAGAGACCCAGTACTTC. This encodes CASSLSQGWQETQYF. The chain has TRBV5-4 and TRBJ2-5; 7 bases line up with TRBD1. The germline gives CDR1 SGHNT, CDR2 YYREEE (reference sequence). J was trimmed by 2 bases and V by 1 base; bases with no gene match: 5. The CDR3 is 15 amino acids.

The rearrangement uses TRBV11-2 and TRBJ1-2; D gene unclear. CDR1 is SGHAT and CDR2 is FQNNGV in the germline V gene. The germline V and J ends were trimmed by 0 bases and 4 bases, with 9 bases remaining between them. The CDR3 spans 14 residues. CDR3 nucleotide sequence: TGTGCCAGCAGCTTAGAGGCAGGCCCCTATGGCTACACCTTC. This codes for CASSLEAGPYGYTF.

This clone occurred a few times. This chain joins TRBV7-3 and TRBJ2-1; tentative D call: TRBD2 (5 bases). V was shortened by 5 bases and J by 8 bases, with 10 bases between the two germline ends. The germline gives CDR1 SGHTA, CDR2 FQGTGA. There are 12 residues in the CDR3. The DNA for the CDR3 is TGTGCCAGCAGCCCCGGAGGCGATGAGCAGTTCTTC. Its translation is CASSPGGDEQFF. Together with reference TRBV7-3 and TRBJ2-1, the CDR3 gives the full variable domain: GAGVSQTPSNKVTEKGKYVELRCDPISGHTALYWYRQSLGQGPEFLIYFQGTGAADDSGLPNDRFFAVRPEGSVSTLKIQRTERGDSAVYLCASSPGGDEQFFGPGTRLTVL.

This chain links TRBV4-2 with TRBJ1-4; D is possibly TRBD1 (5 bases). The CDR3 consists of 18 residues. The V and J ends lost 0 bases and 0 bases respectively, with 14 bases between them. Germline CDR1 LGHNA, CDR2 YNFKEQ. DNA of the CDR3: TGTGCCAGCAGCCAAGACCCTGGGACGGTTGCAACTAATGAAAAACTGTTTTTT. Translating it yields CASSQDPGTVATNEKLFF.

The rearrangement joins TRBV28 to TRBJ1-1; D perhaps matches TRBD1 (5 bases). V dropped 10 bases and J dropped 1 base, with 16 bases sitting between them. The CDR3 has 14 residues. In germline, CDR1 is MDHEN, CDR2 SYDVKM. The chain's CDR3 is CAMSPAGENTEAFF. As DNA, the CDR3 is TGTGCCATGTCCCCGGCGGGGGAGAACACTGAAGCTTTCTTT.

Here the CDR3 reads CASSRLAGGPYEQYF. CDR3 DNA: TGCGCCAGCAGCCGATTAGCGGGGGGCCCGTACGAGCAGTACTTC. The chain carries TRBV4-3 and TRBJ2-7, with 10 bases fitting TRBD2. This CDR3 has 15 residues. Germline V lookup: CDR1 LGHNA, CDR2 YSLEER. J lost 4 bases, V lost 4 bases, and 7 bases had no gene match.

The table lists this clone with a count of one. V gene TRBV11-3 combines with J gene TRBJ2-5; D possibly matches TRBD1 or TRBD2 (5 bases each). CDR1 and CDR2 (germline): SGHNT, YENEEA. The CDR3 extends over 16 amino acids. V lost 2 bases, J lost 3 bases, and 16 bases lay in between. The CDR3 here is CASSLRDAGVKETQYF. Written as DNA, the CDR3 is TGTGCCAGCAGCTTAAGGGACGCGGGTGTAAAAGAGACCCAGTACTTC. Based on the CDR3 plus reference TRBV11-3 and TRBJ2-5, the full variable domain is EAGVVQSPRYKIIEKKQPVAFWCNPISGHNTLYWYLQNLGQGPELLIRYENEEAVDDSQLPKDRFSAERLKGVDSTLKIQPAELGDSAVYLCASSLRDAGVKETQYFGPGTRLLVL.

V and J are TRBV7-7 and TRBJ2-5, with a weak D call TRBD1 (6 bases). Germline CDR1 and CDR2: SSHAT and FNYEAQ (reference sequence). The germline V and J ends were trimmed by 5 bases and 2 bases, with 12 bases remaining between them. The CDR3 loop spans 14 amino acids. The CDR3 spells CASSPTGVQETQYF. The CDR3 nucleotides are TGTGCCAGCAGCCCGACAGGAGTTCAAGAGACCCAGTACTTC.

The chain carries TRBV6-6 and TRBJ2-7; possibly TRBD1 for D (6 bases). Trimming took off 5 bases at V and 2 bases at J, with 13 bases between the two ends. The CDR3 length is 14 residues. In germline, CDR1 is MNHNY, CDR2 SVGAGI (reference sequence). CDR3 in amino acids: CASSPSTGPYEQYF. The CDR3 DNA follows: TGTGCCAGCAGTCCATCAACAGGGCCCTACGAGCAGTACTTC.